This TCR beta chain comes out of a study of T cell repertoires in cytomegalovirus infection. One entry per CDR3 protein results from TCRdb running MiXCR on the reads. The sample yields under 200,000 distinct CDR3 sequences, about a tenth seen once. This clonotype was seen ten or more times. Its antigen is not identified. The CDR3 runs 14 residues. With 5 bases removed from V and 6 bases from J, the gap between germline ends came to 15 bases. CDR1 is SGHTA, CDR2 FQGNSA, per germline. Whole-study findings and limits: Across the ex vivo response, the dominant clonotypes were HLA-C-restricted CMV-specific TCR beta clonotypes. CMV carriers having the relevant HLA were flagged by cumulative public TCR beta family frequency.

This chain uses TRBV7-2 with TRBJ2-3; D gene uncertain. This clonotype was obtained from a human donor in good health (CMV status not recorded). Some clones in this sample may be carry-over from other donors' samples. The source material was PBMCs. The CDR3 DNA follows: TGTGCCAGCAGCCCCCTAGGCGGAATTGATACGCAGTATTTT. It specifies CASSPLGGIDTQYF.